Detailed here is one T cell receptor (beta chain). Trimming cost V 0 bases and J 6 bases; bases outside gene matches: 2. Germline CDR1 reads SGHAT; CDR2 reads FQNNGV. The CDR3 totals 16 residues. The Seattle site enrolled patients during active infection and followed them longitudinally. The sample belongs to a study of blood T cell repertoires in COVID-19. Looking at the study overall: COVID-19 samples, acute and convalescent, were from the United States, Italy and Spain.

Assay: immunoSEQ multiplex PCR; the TCRdb copy retains only in-frame clones and omits some. The table shows about 230,000 clones, with 80% to 90% occurring only once. The source is a man aged 25 to 45 with COVID-19, enrolled during active disease. The chain combines TRBV11-2 with TRBJ2-2; 12 bases map to TRBD2. What was sequenced was peripheral blood. The CDR3 coding sequence is TGTGCCAGCAGCTTAGATCCTAGCGGGGGGGCCGGGGAGCTGTTTTTT. Amino acid sequence: CASSLDPSGGAGELFF.